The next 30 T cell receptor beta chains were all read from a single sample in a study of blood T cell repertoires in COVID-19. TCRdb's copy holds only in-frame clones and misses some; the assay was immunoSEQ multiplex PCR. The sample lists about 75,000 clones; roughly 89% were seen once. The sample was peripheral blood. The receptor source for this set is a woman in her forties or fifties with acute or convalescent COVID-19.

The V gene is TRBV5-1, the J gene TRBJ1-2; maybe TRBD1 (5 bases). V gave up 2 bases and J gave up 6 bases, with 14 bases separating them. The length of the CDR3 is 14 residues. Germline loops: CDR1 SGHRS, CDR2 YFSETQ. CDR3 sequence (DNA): TGCGCCAGCAGCTTACAGGTGGCGCAGAATGGCTACACCTTC. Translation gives CASSLQVAQNGYTF.

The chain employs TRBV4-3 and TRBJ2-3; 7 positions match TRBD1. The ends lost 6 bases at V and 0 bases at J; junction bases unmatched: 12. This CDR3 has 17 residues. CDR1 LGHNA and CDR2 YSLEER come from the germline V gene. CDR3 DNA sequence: TGCGCCAGCAGTCTGACAGGGACCTCCCAAAGCACAGATACGCAGTATTTT. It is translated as CASSLTGTSQSTDTQYF.

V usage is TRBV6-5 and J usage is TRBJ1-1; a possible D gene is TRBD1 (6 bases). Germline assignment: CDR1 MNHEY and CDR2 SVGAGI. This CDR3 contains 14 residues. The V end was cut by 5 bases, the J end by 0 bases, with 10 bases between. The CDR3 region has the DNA TGTGCCAGCAGTCAACAGGGAATGAACACTGAAGCTTTCTTT. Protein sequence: CASSQQGMNTEAFF.

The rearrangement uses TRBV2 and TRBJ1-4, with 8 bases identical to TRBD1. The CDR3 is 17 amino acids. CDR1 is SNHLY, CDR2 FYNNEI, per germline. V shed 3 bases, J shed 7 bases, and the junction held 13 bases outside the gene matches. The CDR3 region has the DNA TGTGCCAGCAGTGACCCCAGAGTGGCGACAGGGGCTGAAAAACTGTTTTTT. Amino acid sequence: CASSDPRVATGAEKLFF.

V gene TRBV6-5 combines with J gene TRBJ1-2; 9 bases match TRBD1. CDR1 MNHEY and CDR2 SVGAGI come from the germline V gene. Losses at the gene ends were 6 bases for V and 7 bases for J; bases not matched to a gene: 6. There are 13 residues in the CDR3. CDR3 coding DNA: TGTGCCAGCAGCCGGGACAGGGTGGCTGGCTACACCTTC. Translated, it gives CASSRDRVAGYTF.

DNA for the CDR3: TGTGCCAGCAGCTTGACAGGGATGTTAGCCAAAAACATTCAGTACTTC. Translation gives CASSLTGMLAKNIQYF. This chain links TRBV7-3 with TRBJ2-4; 7 nucleotides align to TRBD1. Germline values: CDR1 SGHTA, CDR2 FQGTGA. The ends lost 3 bases at V and 0 bases at J; junction bases unmatched: 5. The CDR3 length is 16 residues.

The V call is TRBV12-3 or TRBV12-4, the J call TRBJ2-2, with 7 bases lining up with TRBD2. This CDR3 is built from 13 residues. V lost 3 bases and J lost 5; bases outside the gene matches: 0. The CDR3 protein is CASSFGGTGELFF. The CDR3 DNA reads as TGTGCCAGCAGTTTCGGGGGGACCGGGGAGCTGTTTTTT.

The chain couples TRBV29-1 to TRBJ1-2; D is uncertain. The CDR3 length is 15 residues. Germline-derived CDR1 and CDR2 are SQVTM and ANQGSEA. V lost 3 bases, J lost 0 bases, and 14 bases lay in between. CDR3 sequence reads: CSVEGRSEANYGYTF. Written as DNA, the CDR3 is TGCAGCGTTGAGGGCAGATCAGAAGCTAACTATGGCTACACCTTC.

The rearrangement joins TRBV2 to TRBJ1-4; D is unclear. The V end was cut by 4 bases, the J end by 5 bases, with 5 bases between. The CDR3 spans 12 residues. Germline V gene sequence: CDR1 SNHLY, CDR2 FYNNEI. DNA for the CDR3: TGTGCCAGCAGTGGAACAAATGAAAAACTGTTTTTT. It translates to CASSGTNEKLFF.

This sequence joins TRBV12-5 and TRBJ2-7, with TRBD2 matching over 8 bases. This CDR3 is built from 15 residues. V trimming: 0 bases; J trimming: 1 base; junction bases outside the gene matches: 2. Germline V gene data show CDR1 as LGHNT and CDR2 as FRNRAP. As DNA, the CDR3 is TGTGCTAGTGGTTTGGTAGTAGCGGGGTCCTACGAGCAGTACTTC. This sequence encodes CASGLVVAGSYEQYF.

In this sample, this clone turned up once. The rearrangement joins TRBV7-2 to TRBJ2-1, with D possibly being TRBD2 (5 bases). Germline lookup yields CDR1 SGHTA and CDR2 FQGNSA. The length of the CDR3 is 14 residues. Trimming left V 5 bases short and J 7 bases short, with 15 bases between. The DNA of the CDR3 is TGTGCCAGCAGCCCCCTAACCTCGGGGAATGAGCAGTTCTTC. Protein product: CASSPLTSGNEQFF.

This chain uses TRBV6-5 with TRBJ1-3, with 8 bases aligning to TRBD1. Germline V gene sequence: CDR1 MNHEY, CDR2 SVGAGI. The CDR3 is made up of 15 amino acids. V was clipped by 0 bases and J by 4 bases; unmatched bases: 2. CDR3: CASSYSRGLGNTIYF. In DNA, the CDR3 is TGTGCCAGCAGTTACTCCAGGGGGCTGGGAAACACCATATATTTT.

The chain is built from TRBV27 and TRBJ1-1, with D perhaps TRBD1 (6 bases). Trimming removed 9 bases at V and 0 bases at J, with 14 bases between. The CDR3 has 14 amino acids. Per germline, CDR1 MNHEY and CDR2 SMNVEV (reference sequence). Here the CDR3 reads CASGPGQMNTEAFF. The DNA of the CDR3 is TGTGCCAGTGGACCGGGACAAATGAACACTGAAGCTTTCTTT.

The DNA of the CDR3 is TGTGCCAGCAGCCACTACGGACAGGGGGCCTACAATGAGCAGTTCTTC. Its translation is CASSHYGQGAYNEQFF. J is TRBJ2-1 and V is TRBV3-1 (or the pseudogene TRBV3-2); 10 nucleotides match TRBD1. The junction had 4 bases not matched to a gene; V was cut back by 3 bases and J by 2 bases. From germline, CDR1 is LGHDT and CDR2 YNNKEL (reference sequence). This CDR3 region has 16 residues.

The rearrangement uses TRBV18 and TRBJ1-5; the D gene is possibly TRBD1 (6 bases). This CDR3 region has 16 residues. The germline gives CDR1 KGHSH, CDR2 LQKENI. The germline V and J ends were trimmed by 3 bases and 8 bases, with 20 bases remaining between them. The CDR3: CASSPSTGRGQKPQHF. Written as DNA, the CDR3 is TGTGCCAGCTCACCCTCGACTGGCCGTGGACAGAAGCCCCAGCATTTT.

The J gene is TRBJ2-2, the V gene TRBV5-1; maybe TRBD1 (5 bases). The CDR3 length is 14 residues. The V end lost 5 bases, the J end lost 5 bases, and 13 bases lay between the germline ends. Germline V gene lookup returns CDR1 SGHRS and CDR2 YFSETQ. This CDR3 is CASRAHRSTGELFF. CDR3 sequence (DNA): TGCGCCAGCAGGGCTCACAGGTCTACCGGGGAGCTGTTTTTT. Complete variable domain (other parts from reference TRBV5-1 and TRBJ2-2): KAGVTQTPRYLIKTRGQQVTLSCSPISGHRSVSWYQQTPGQGLQFLFEYFSETQRNKGNFPGRFSGRQFSNSRSEMNVSTLELGDSALYLCASRAHRSTGELFFGEGSRLTVL.

The CDR3 region is CASSIFSGRPYEQYF. CDR3 nucleotides: TGTGCCAGTAGTATTTTTAGCGGGAGGCCCTACGAGCAGTACTTC. The chain carries TRBV19 and TRBJ2-7; 10 bases fit TRBD2. Looked up from germline, CDR1 is LNHDA and CDR2 is SQIVND (reference sequence). This CDR3 is built from 15 residues. Trimming took 3 bases from V and 2 from J; bases not matched to a gene: 4.

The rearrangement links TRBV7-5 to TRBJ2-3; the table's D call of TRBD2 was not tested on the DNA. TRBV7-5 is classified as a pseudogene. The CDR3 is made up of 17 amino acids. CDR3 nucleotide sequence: TGTGCCAGAAGCTTCTCTGGGCTAGCTAGGTGCACAGATACGCAGTATTTT. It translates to CARSFSGLARCTDTQYF.

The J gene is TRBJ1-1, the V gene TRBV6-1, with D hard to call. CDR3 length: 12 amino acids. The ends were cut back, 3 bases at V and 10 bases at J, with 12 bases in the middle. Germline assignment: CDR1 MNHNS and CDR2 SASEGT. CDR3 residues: CASSDNGGPAFF. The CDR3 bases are TGTGCCAGCAGTGATAACGGAGGCCCAGCTTTCTTT.

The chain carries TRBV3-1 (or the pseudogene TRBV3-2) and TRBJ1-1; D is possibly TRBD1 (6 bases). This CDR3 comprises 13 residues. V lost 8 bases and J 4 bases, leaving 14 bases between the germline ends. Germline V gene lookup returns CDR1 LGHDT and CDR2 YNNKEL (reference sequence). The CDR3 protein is CASGDTGSTEAFF. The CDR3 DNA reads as TGTGCCAGCGGTGATACAGGGTCCACTGAAGCTTTCTTT.

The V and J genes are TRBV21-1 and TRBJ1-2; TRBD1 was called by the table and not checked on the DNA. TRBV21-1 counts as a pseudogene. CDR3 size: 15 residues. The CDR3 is CASSKPRTGQHGYTF. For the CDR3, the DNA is TGTGCCAGCAGCAAACCTAGGACAGGGCAGCATGGCTACACCTTC.

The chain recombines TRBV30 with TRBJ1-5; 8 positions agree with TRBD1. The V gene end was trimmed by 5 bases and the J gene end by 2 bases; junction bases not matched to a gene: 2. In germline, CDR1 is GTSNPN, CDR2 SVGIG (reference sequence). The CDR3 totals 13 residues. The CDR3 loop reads CAWGGQGNQPQHF. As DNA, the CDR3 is TGTGCCTGGGGGGGACAGGGCAATCAGCCCCAGCATTTT.

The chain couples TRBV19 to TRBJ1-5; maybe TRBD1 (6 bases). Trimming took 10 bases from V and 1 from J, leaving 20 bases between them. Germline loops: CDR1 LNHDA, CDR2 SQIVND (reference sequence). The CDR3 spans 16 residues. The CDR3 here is CATHEGGSGSNQPQHF. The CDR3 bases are TGTGCCACTCACGAGGGGGGGAGTGGGAGCAATCAGCCCCAGCATTTT. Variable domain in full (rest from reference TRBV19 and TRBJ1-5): DGGITQSPKYLFRKEGQNVTLSCEQNLNHDAMYWYRQDPGQGLRLIYYSQIVNDFQKGDIAEGYSVSREKKESFPLTVTSAQKNPTAFYLCATHEGGSGSNQPQHFGDGTRLSIL.

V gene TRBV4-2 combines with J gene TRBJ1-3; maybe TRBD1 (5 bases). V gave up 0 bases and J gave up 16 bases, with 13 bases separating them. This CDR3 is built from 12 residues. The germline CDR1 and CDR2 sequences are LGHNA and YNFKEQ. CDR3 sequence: CASSQDEDTWYF. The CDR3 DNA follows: TGTGCCAGCAGCCAAGATGAGGACACTTGGTATTTT.

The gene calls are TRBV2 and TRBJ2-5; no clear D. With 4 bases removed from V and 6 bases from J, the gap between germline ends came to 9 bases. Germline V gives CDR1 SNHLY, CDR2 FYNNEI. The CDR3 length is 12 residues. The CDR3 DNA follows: TGTGCCAGCAGTGGCAGGCCCAAGACCCAGTACTTC. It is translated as CASSGRPKTQYF.

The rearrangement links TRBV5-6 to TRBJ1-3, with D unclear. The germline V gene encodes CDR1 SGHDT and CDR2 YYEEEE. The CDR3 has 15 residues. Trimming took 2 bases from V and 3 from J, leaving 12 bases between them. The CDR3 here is CASSLTLADGNTIYF. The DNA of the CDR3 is TGTGCCAGCAGCTTAACCCTTGCAGATGGAAACACCATATATTTT.

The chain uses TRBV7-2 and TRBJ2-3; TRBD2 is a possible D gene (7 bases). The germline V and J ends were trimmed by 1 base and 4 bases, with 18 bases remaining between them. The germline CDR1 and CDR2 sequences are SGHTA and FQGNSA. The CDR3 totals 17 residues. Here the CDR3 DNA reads TGTGCCAGCAGCTTAGTCGGCGGAGGAGGGGGGGCAGATACGCAGTATTTT. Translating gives CASSLVGGGGGADTQYF.

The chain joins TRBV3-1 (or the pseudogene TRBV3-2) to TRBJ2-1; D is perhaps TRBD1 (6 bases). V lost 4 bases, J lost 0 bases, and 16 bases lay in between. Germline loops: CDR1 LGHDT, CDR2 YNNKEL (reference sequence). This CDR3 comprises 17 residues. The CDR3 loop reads CASSRPLRGTSYNEQFF. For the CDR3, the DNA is TGTGCCAGCAGCCGCCCGTTGAGGGGGACCTCCTACAATGAGCAGTTCTTC.

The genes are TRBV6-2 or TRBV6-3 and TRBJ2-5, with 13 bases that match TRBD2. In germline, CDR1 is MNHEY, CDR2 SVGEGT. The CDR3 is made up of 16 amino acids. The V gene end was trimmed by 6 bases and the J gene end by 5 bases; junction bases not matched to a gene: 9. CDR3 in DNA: TGTGCCAGCAGCGACCCCACTAGCGGGAGGGCCGAGACCCAGTACTTC. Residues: CASSDPTSGRAETQYF.

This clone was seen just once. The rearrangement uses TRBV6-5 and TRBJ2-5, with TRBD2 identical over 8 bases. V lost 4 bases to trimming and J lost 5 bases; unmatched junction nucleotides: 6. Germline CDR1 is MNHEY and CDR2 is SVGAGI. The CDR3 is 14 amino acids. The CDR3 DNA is TGTGCCAGCAGTTTACACGGGGGGGCCGAGACCCAGTACTTC. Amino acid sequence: CASSLHGGAETQYF.